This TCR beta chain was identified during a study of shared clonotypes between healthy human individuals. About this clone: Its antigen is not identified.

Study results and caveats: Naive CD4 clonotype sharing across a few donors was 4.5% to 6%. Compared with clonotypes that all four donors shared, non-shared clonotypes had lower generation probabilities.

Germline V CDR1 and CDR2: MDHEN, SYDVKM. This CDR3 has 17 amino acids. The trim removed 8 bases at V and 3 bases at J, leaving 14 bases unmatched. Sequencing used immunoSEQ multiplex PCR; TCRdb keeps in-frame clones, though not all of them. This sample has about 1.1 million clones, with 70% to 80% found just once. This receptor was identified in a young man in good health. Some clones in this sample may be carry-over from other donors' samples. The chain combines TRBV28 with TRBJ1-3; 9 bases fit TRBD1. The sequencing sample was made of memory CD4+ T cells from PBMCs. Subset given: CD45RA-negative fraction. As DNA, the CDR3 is TGTGCCAGCTGGGGCCGCCCCGGGACAGGGTTTGGAAACACCATATATTTT. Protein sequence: CASWGRPGTGFGNTIYF.